This T cell receptor beta chain was identified during a study of cytomegalovirus exposure and HLA in healthy donors. Both 60 Vbeta primers and 13 Jbeta primers went into the PCR. Sequencing was performed with immunoSEQ multiplex PCR; in TCRdb, only in-frame clones are kept and a portion is missing. This repertoire includes 150,000 to 200,000 clones. Sample: PBMCs. The TCR originated in a man aged 30 to 45 in good health and CMV-seronegative.

The CDR3 spells CASSRKLVGQGTDTQYF. The CDR3 region has the DNA TGTGCCAGCAGCCGCAAGTTAGTCGGACAGGGCACAGATACGCAGTATTTT. The chain couples TRBV11-2 to TRBJ2-3; TRBD1 aligns across 7 bases. Germline CDR1 reads SGHAT; CDR2 reads FQNNGV. V was pared by 5 bases and J by 1 base, with 12 bases of the junction left unmatched. The CDR3 loop spans 17 amino acids.